This T cell receptor beta chain was profiled in a study of T cell responses to AZD1222 COVID-19 vaccine. Study outcomes and limitations: Possibly, clonal diversity was underestimated; donors were largely white British and included more females. Two doses of AZD1222 preceded a rise in Spike-specific TCR breadth and depth. Repertoire collection took place solely once the T cell response had peaked.

The method was immunoSEQ multiplex PCR; TCRdb's version includes in-frame clones alone and lacks a portion of them. The profile shows approximately 92,000 clones, roughly nine tenths of them singletons. The CDR3 is 12 residues long. V gave up 5 bases and J gave up 2 bases, with 8 bases separating them. From germline, CDR1 is SGHDT and CDR2 YYEEEE. This clone occurred a few times. Its antigen is unknown. The same CDR3 also results from other DNA sequences found in this sample. This chain connects TRBV5-6 to TRBJ2-7; D unresolved. The source was peripheral blood, collected on day 0 of AZD1222 vaccination. The sequence derives from an adult in good health. The CDR3 spells CASSSGPYEQYF. In nucleotides, the CDR3 is TGTGCCAGCAGTTCCGGGCCCTACGAGCAGTACTTC.